This TCR beta chain was captured by sequencing in a study of shared clonotypes between healthy human individuals (dated by TCRdb to 2020 to 2021). General notes on the study: The cohort comprised a couple of women and three men aged 18 to 49 years. For each donor, CD4 naive and CD4 memory were each run on three plates, CD8 naive on two plates, and CD8 memory on one plate. To estimate repertoire size and how much clonotypes are shared between individuals, the study performed deep sequencing of blood TCR repertoires from roughly five healthy adults. To increase sequencing depth and limit assay-specific biases, TCR repertoire library preparation and sequencing were carried out by different laboratories using diverse techniques. Per donor, leukapheresis produced somewhere between about 0.94 and 9.5 billion PBMCs. Study-wide findings and limitations: Based on pairwise subsampling, the degree of clonotype sharing among donors was expected to be affected by sequencing depth. Because the study included only a small number of donors, the genetic and exposure-history diversity represented was limited. Across a few donors, approximately 4.6% of naive CD4, 3% to 3.5% of naive CD8, 2.3% of memory CD4, and 0.3% to 0.45% of memory CD8 clonotypes were shared. Naive subsets generally had larger estimated clonotype richness than memory subsets did. Sampling was restricted to blood, and TCR repertoires in tissues likely differ from the TCR repertoires found in blood. Compared with non-shared clonotypes, clonotypes shared by all four sorted-subset donors had higher generation probabilities. Even with the large sequencing depth, rarefaction of the sorted-subset datasets indicated that sequencing was incomplete.

Using the deep immunoSEQ assay, multiplex PCR amplified TCR CDR3 regions from genomic DNA. Genomic DNA extracted from each cell subset was distributed evenly over all wells of several immunoSEQ 96-well plates, and each plate served as one replicate. Each replicate PCR for sorted subsets received about 210 ng genomic DNA, equal to around 32,000 T cell genomes. Purified libraries were measured with a Qubit 3.0 fluorometer, size-checked on a Bioanalyzer 2100, and measured again with the KAPA Library Quantification kit. Each immunoSEQ 96-well plate was sequenced on its own single-read 150-cycle Illumina NextSeq 550 flow cell. The source study handled its data this way. Because the immunoSEQ output held only junctional sequences and lacked quality scores, the filtering could not match the filtering applied to full-length reads. Sequences were annotated with PyIR, a Python wrapper for IgBLAST v1.9, and V/J genes and CDR3 were assigned using IMGT germline references. Reads were removed for weak V/J assignments (E-value above 1e-6), missing CDR3, stop codons, out-of-frame junctions, or ambiguous translated residues. V3J clonotypes were defined as sequences sharing the same inferred V gene, J gene, and CDR3 amino acid sequence. Percentage overlap between repertoires was calculated by dividing the number of shared unique clonotypes by the size of the smaller repertoire. Repertoire richness was assessed with RTK rarefaction, the Chao1 estimator, and Recon v2.1 estimates of unobserved clonotypes. Generation probabilities were computed with OLGA for all TCRbeta clonotypes obtained by the gDNA method from several donors. The source is immuneACCESS, and TCRdb retained only in-frame sequences with V and J called. Part of the clones is not carried over; for the studies checked, unresolved V genes explain less than half of this, and the remainder is unexplained. V, J and clone size reflect that table, while D and trimming were determined from the DNA. Present in this sample are 800,000 to 950,000 clones, about 97% of which were seen just once. Together, the top ten hold about 0.22% of the sample.

From cysteine to phenylalanine, the CDR3 is 15 amino acids long. Only the CDR3 DNA is retained, 45 bases long and in frame from the first base. From V the trimming removes 7 bases and from J it removes 5 bases, while the gene matches leave 13 bases of the junction unaccounted for. Looking up the germline V gene yields CDR1 LGHNA and CDR2 YNFKEQ. CD8 naive samples were CD45RO-negative cells positively selected for CCR7, giving a CD45RA+CCR7+ population that excluded TemRA cells. Donors were healthy HIV-negative adults with no recently reported acute infections or vaccinations. All donors were Caucasian adults living in Nashville, Tennessee, USA. Blood was obtained by leukapheresis, after which PBMCs were separated by Ficoll-Histopaque density gradient centrifugation and cryopreserved in liquid nitrogen vapor phase. Purity and quantity of every magnetically sorted T cell population were checked by analytical flow cytometry. Each sorted fraction had its genomic DNA isolated and then quantified by UV absorbance on a Nanodrop 2000c.

Worth noting for this clone: Its antigen remains undetermined. No quality values exist for individual bases; no much larger clone is one base distant.

This TCR came from a man younger than 45 in good health. The specimen sequenced was naive CD8+ T cells sorted from blood. In the paper's terms, the cell subset or site label means: CD45RA+CCR7+. The sequence links TRBV4-2 to TRBJ2-7; TRBD2 fits 8 bases in the junction. The CDR3: CASKGGAGGIDEQYF. Here is the DNA: TGTGCCAGCAAGGGAGGGGCGGGAGGTATCGACGAGCAGTACTTC.